The clone carrying this TCR beta chain has only a few counts. The antigen is undetermined. Unique molecular identifiers featured in how the TCRbeta library was prepared. TCRdb analysed the PCR reads with MiXCR anew, one entry per CDR3 protein. Among around 420,000 distinct CDR3 sequences, 16% were seen once, and the ten largest hold about 32%. V was clipped by 7 bases and J by 1 base, with 10 bases between them. CDR1 is KGHSH and CDR2 is LQKENI in the germline V gene. The CDR3 consists of 13 residues. This sample is part of a study of T-cell reconstitution after alpha-beta-depleted transplantation in children. Findings of the study overall: The study reportedly traced alpha-beta T cells about two months after transplant to several hundred expanded graft clones. The authors attributed T-cell counts and diversity one year after transplant mostly to newly produced T cells. TCRbeta diversity was high at day 60 in some patients (a result of surviving recipient T cells and thymic progenitors).

The material sequenced was PBMCs, mostly from graft donor cells, taken 360 days after TCRalphabeta/CD19-depleted stem cell transplant. The sequence derives from a boy younger than two who had a stem cell transplant for Wiskott-Aldrich syndrome, so the T cells may come from the graft donor. This chain links TRBV18 with TRBJ2-5; D is undetermined. This CDR3 reads CASLSQLQETQYF. The CDR3 coding sequence is TGTGCCAGCTTATCCCAACTCCAAGAGACCCAGTACTTC.